The 9 T cell receptor beta chains given below trace back to one sample, sequenced in a study of Tregs in tolerant kidney transplant recipients. Assay: immunoSEQ multiplex PCR; the TCRdb copy retains only in-frame clones and omits some. Recorded for this sample: about 48,000 clones. Sequencing was performed on CD4+ T cells from blood, taken before the transplant. These receptors were collected from a human donor who received a combined kidney and bone marrow transplant.

As regards this clone: The read ends 3 residues early relative to the CDR3; the germline J gene fills the gap. J is TRBJ1-1 and V is TRBV7-2; D is perhaps TRBD1 (5 bases). The CDR3 totals 14 residues. In germline, CDR1 is SGHTA, CDR2 FQGNSA. V gave up 1 base and J gave up 2 bases, with 8 bases separating them. CDR3 DNA (partial): TGTGCCAGCAGCTTAGGCAGGGCCAACACTGAA. It translates to CASSLGRANTE. The entire CDR3 protein is CASSLGRANTEAFF.

Remarks on this clone: Coverage ceases 3 residues before the CDR3 finishes, and the germline J gene fills in the end. This chain uses TRBV20-1 with TRBJ1-1; no reliable D call. CDR1 is DFQATT and CDR2 is SNEGSKA in the germline V gene (reference sequence). V dropped 6 bases and J dropped 0 bases, with 11 bases sitting between them. This CDR3 has 13 residues. CDR3 bases read: TGCAGTGCCCCCGACACTTTGAACACTGAA. Protein product: CSAPDTLNTE. The CDR3, in full, reads CSAPDTLNTEAFF.

Concerning this clone itself: The observed sequence ends 3 residues before the CDR3 terminus, with the missing tail filled in from the germline J gene. V usage is TRBV5-6 and J usage is TRBJ1-1; D is uncertain. Trimming took off 4 bases at V and 1 base at J, with 11 bases between the two ends. This CDR3 contains 14 residues. The germline V gene has CDR1 SGHDT and CDR2 YYEEEE. The DNA read from the CDR3 is TGTGCCAGCAGCCCCAGATCAACGAACACTGAA. Protein product: CASSPRSTNTE. The complete CDR3 sequence is CASSPRSTNTEAFF.

Remarks on this clone: The read finishes 3 residues shy of the CDR3 end, and the germline J gene is used to complete it. The chain recombines TRBV7-3 with TRBJ2-5; 7 bases line up with TRBD1. Germline V gene sequence: CDR1 SGHTA, CDR2 FQGTGA. With 5 bases clipped from V and 4 bases from J, the junction kept 7 bases outside the gene matches. This CDR3 contains 14 residues. This chain's CDR3 is CASSPRQGGETQYF. CDR3 DNA, as far as it was read: TGTGCCAGCAGCCCCAGACAGGGTGGAGAGACC.

Of note for this clone: The read halts 3 residues ahead of the CDR3 end, with the missing end drawn from the germline J gene. The chain links TRBV18 to TRBJ1-1; 9 nucleotides match TRBD1. The V gene end was trimmed by 3 bases and the J gene end by 0 bases; junction bases not matched to a gene: 8. Looked up from germline, CDR1 is KGHSH and CDR2 is LQKENI. This CDR3 contains 17 residues. The CDR3: CASSPSGTGTMNTEAFF. CDR3 DNA (partial): TGTGCCAGCTCACCCTCCGGGACAGGGACCATGAACACTGAA.

A remark on this clone: The observed sequence ends 3 residues before the CDR3 terminus, with the missing tail filled in from the germline J gene. The chain couples TRBV7-8 to TRBJ2-7, with 8 bases identical to TRBD1. The V segment lost 2 bases and the J segment 2 bases; nucleotides outside the gene matches: 11. The germline V gene encodes CDR1 SGHVS and CDR2 FQNEAQ. This CDR3 contains 17 residues. The CDR3 sequence: CASSLPQGRGPTYEQYF. CDR3 DNA, as far as it was read: TGTGCCAGCAGCTTACCCCAGGGCAGGGGGCCTACCTACGAG.

As to this clone: The read comes to an end 3 residues before the CDR3 does, leaving the germline J gene to fill in the end. The chain recombines TRBV19 with TRBJ2-3; D might be TRBD1 (6 bases). Trimming removed 7 bases from V and 4 bases from J, with 18 bases in between. Germline V gives CDR1 LNHDA, CDR2 SQIVND (reference sequence). The CDR3 loop spans 15 amino acids. The CDR3 here is CASTPARGNPDTQYF. CDR3 DNA, as far as it was read: TGTGCCAGTACTCCCGCTAGGGGGAACCCAGATACG.

On this clone: The read is 3 residues too short to cover the CDR3 end, so that end is filled in from the germline J gene. The V and J genes are TRBV20-1 and TRBJ2-5; TRBD1 agrees at 7 bases. Looked up from germline, CDR1 is DFQATT and CDR2 is SNEGSKA (reference sequence). The length of the CDR3 is 15 residues. The junction had 9 bases not matched to a gene; V was cut back by 5 bases and J by 0 bases. CDR3 amino acids: CSAPTGEGNQETQYF. Incomplete CDR3 DNA: TGCAGTGCTCCTACAGGGGAAGGGAACCAAGAGACC.

About this clone itself: The read falls 3 residues short of the CDR3 end, and the missing part is taken from the germline J gene. The chain is built from TRBV10-1 and TRBJ2-5, with TRBD1 matching 10 bases. Germline assignment: CDR1 WNHNN and CDR2 SYGVQD (reference sequence). Unmatched junction bases numbered 5, after V lost 6 bases and J lost 4 bases. This CDR3 is 14 amino acids long. The sequenced part of the CDR3 DNA is TGCGCCAGCAGCCGGGACAGGGGAGGAGAGACC. It encodes CASSRDRGGET. The full CDR3 is CASSRDRGGETQYF.